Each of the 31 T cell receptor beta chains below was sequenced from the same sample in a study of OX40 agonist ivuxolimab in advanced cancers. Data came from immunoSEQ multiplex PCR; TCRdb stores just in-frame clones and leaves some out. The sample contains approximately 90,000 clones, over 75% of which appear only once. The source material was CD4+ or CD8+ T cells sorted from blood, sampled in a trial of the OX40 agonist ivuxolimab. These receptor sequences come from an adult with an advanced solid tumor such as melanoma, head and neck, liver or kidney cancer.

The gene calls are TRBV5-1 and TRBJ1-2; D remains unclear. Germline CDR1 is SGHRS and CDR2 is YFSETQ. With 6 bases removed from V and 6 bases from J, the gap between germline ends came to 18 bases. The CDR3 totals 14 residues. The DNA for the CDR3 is TGCGCCAGCACGATGGAAACAGTGGGCGATGGCTACACCTTC. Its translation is CASTMETVGDGYTF.

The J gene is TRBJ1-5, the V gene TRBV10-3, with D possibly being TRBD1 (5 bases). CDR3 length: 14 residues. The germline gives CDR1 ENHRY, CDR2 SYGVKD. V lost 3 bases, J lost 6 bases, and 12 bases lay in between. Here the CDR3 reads CAISDDTGGQPQHF. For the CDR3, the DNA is TGTGCCATCAGTGACGATACGGGGGGTCAGCCCCAGCATTTT.

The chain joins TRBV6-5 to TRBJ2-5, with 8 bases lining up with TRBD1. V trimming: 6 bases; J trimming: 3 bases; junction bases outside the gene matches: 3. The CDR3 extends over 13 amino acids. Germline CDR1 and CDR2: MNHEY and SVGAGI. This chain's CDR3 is CASRETGEETQYF. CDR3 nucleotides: TGTGCCAGCAGAGAGACAGGGGAAGAGACCCAGTACTTC.

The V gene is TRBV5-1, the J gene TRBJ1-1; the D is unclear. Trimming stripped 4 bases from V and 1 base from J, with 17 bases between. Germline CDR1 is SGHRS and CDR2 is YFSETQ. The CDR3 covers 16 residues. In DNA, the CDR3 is TGCGCCAGCAGCCCAAAAGTAGACAATACGAACACTGAAGCTTTCTTT. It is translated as CASSPKVDNTNTEAFF.

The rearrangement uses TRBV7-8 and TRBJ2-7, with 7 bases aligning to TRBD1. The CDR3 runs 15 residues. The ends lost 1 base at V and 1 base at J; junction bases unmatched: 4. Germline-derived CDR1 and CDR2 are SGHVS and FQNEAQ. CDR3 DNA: TGTGCCAGCAGCTTAGAAAGGGGGCGATCCTACGAGCAGTACTTC. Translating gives CASSLERGRSYEQYF.

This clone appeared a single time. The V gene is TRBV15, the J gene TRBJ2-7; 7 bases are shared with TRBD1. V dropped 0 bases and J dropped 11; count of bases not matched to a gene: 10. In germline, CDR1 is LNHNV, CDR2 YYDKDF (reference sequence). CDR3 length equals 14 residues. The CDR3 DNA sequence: TGTGCCACCAGCAGAGATAGAGGGGGCTATTCTAAGTACTTC. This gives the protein CATSRDRGGYSKYF.

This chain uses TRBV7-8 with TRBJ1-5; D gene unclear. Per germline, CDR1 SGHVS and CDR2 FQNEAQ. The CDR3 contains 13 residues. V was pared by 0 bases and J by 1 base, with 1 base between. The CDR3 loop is CASSLASNQPQHF. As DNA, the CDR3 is TGTGCCAGCAGCTTAGCCAGCAATCAGCCCCAGCATTTT.

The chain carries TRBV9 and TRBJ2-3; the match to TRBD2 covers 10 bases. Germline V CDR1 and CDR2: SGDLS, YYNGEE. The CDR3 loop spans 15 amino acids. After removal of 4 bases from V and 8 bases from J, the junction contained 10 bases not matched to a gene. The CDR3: CASSPRGVAGGTQYF. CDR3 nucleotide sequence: TGTGCCAGCAGCCCGCGTGGAGTAGCGGGGGGTACGCAGTATTTT. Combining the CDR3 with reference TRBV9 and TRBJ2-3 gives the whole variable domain DSGVTQTPKHLITATGQRVTLRCSPRSGDLSVYWYQQSLDQGLQFLIQYYNGEERAKGNILERFSAQQFPDLHSELNLSSLELGDSALYFCASSPRGVAGGTQYFGPGTRLTVL.

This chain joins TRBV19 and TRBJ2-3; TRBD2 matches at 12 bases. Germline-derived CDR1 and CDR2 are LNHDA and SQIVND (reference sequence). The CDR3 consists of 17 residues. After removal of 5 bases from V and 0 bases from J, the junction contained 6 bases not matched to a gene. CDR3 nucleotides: TGTGCCAGTAGTCCTTGGACTAGCGGGATCAGCACAGATACGCAGTATTTT. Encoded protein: CASSPWTSGISTDTQYF.

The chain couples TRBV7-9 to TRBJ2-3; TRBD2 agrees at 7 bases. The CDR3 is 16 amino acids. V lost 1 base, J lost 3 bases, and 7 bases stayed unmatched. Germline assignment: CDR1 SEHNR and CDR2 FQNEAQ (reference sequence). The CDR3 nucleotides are TGTGCCAGCAGCTTAGGGGAGGGGCTCGGAACAGATACGCAGTATTTT. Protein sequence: CASSLGEGLGTDTQYF.

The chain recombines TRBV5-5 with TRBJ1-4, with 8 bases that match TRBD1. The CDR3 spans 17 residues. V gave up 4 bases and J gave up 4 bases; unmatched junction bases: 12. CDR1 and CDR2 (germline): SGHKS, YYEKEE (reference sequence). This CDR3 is CASSPDSGGINNEKLFF. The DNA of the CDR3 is TGTGCCAGCAGCCCCGATTCAGGGGGCATTAATAATGAAAAACTGTTTTTT.

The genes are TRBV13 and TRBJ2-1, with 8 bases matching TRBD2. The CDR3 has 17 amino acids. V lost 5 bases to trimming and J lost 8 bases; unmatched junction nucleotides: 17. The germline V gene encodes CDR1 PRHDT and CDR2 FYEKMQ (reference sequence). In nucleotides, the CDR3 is TGTGCCAGCAGCCCCATGGGTAACGGGAGGGCCGATGATGAGCAGTTCTTC. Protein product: CASSPMGNGRADDEQFF.

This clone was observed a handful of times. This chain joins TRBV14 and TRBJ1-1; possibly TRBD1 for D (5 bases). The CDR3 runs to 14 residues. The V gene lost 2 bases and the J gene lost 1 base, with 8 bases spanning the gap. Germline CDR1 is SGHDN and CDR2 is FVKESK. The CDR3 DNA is TGTGCCAGCAGCCAACCGGGGCAGAACACTGAAGCTTTCTTT. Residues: CASSQPGQNTEAFF. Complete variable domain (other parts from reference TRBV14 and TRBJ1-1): EAGVTQFPSHSVIEKGQTVTLRCDPISGHDNLYWYRRVMGKEIKFLLHFVKESKQDESGMPNNRFLAERTGGTYSTLKVQPAELEDSGVYFCASSQPGQNTEAFFGQGTRLTVV.

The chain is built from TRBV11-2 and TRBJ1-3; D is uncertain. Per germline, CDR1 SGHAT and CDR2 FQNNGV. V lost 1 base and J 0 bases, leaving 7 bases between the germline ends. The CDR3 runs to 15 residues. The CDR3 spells CASSLGAGSGNTIYF. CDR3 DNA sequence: TGTGCCAGCAGCTTAGGAGCAGGCTCTGGAAACACCATATATTTT.

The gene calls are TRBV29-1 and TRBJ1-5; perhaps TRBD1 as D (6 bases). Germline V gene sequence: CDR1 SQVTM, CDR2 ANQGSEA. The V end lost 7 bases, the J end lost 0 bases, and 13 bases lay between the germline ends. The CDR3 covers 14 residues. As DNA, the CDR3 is TGCAGCGCTCGGGACACCCATAGCAATCAGCCCCAGCATTTT. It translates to CSARDTHSNQPQHF.

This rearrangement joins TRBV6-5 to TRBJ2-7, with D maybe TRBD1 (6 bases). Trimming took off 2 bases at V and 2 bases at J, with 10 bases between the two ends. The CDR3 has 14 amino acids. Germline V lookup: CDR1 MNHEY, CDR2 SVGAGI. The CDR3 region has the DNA TGTGCCAGCAGTTACAGGGGGACGCCCTACGAGCAGTACTTC. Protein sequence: CASSYRGTPYEQYF.

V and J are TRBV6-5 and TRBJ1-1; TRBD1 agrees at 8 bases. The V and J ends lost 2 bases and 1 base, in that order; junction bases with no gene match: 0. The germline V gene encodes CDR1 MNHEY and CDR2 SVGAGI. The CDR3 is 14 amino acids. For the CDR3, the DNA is TGTGCCAGCAGTTACGGGACAGGGAACACTGAAGCTTTCTTT. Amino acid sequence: CASSYGTGNTEAFF.

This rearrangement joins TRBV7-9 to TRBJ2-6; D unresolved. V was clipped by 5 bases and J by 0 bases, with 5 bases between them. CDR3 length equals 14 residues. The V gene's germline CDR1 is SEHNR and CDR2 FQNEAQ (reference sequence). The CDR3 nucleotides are TGTGCCAGCAGCCCAAGCTCTGGGGCCAACGTCCTGACTTTC. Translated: CASSPSSGANVLTF.

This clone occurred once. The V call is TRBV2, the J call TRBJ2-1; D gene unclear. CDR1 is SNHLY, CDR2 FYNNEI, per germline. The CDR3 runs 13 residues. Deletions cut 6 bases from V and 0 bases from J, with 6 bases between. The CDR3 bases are TGTGCCAGCAGGGCACGCTCCTACAATGAGCAGTTCTTC. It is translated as CASRARSYNEQFF. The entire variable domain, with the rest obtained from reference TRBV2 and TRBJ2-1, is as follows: EPEVTQTPSHQVTQMGQEVILRCVPISNHLYFYWYRQILGQKVEFLVSFYNNEISEKSEIFDDQFSVERPDGSNFTLKIRSTKLEDSAMYFCASRARSYNEQFFGPGTRLTVL.

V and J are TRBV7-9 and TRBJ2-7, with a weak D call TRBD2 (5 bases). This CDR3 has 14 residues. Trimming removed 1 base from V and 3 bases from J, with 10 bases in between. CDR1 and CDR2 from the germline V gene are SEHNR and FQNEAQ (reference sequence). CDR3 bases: TGTGCCAGCAGCTTAGGTACGGGATTCTACGAGCAGTACTTC. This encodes CASSLGTGFYEQYF.

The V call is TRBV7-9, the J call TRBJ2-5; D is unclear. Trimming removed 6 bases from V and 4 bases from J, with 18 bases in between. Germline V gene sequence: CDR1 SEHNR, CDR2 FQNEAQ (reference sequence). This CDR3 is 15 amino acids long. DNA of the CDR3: TGTGCCAGCAGTTCCCGCGCGCCTAGTGCAGAGACCCAGTACTTC. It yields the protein CASSSRAPSAETQYF.

In DNA, the CDR3 is TGTGCCAGCAGCCTCGACCCGGGGGCAGGGGGCTACACCTTC. This translates into CASSLDPGAGGYTF. V and J are TRBV6-6 and TRBJ1-2, with a tentative D call TRBD1 (6 bases). This CDR3 contains 14 residues. The germline V and J ends were trimmed by 6 bases and 8 bases, with 19 bases remaining between them. CDR1 and CDR2 from the germline V gene are MNHNY and SVGAGI (reference sequence).

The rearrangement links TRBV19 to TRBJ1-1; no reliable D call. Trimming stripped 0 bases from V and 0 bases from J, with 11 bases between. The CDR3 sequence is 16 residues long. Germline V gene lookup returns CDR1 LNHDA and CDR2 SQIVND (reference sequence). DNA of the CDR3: TGTGCCAGTAGTATAGATAATTCCGGGTTGAACACTGAAGCTTTCTTT. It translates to CASSIDNSGLNTEAFF.

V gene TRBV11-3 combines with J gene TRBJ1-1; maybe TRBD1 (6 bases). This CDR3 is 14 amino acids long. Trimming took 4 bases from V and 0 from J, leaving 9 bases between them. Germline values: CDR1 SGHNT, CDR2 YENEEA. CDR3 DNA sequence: TGTGCCAGCAGCTCAAAGGGGGTGAACACTGAAGCTTTCTTT. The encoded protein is CASSSKGVNTEAFF.

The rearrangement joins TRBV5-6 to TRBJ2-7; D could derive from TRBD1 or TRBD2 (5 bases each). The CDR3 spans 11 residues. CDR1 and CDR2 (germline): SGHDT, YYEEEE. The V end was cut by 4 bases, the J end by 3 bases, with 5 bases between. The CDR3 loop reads CASSGGYEQYF. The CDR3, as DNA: TGTGCCAGCAGCGGGGGCTACGAGCAGTACTTC.

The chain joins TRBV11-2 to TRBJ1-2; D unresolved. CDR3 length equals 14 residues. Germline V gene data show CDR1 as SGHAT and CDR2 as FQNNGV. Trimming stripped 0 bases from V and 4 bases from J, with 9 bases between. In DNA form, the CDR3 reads TGTGCCAGCAGCTTAGATGGCAGTTTCTATGGCTACACCTTC. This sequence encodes CASSLDGSFYGYTF.

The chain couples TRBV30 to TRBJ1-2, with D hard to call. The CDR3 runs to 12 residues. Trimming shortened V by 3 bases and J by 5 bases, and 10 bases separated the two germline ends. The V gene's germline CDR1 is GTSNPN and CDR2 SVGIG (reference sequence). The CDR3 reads CAWRAGSYGYTF. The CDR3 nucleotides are TGTGCCTGGAGGGCTGGATCGTATGGCTACACCTTC.

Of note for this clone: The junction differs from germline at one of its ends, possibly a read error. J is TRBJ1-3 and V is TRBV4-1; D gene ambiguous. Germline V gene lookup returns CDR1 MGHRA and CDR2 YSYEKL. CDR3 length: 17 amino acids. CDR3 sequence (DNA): TGCGCCAGCAGCCAAGTTCTTGGGGAGAGCTCTGGAGACACCATATATTTT. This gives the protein CASSQVLGESSGDTIYF.

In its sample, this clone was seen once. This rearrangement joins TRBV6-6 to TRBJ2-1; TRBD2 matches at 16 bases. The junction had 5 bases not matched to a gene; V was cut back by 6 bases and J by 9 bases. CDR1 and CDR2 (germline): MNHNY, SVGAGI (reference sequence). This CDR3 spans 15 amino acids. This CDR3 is CASRPGLAGGTEQFF. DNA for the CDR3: TGTGCCAGCAGGCCGGGACTAGCGGGAGGGACTGAGCAGTTCTTC.

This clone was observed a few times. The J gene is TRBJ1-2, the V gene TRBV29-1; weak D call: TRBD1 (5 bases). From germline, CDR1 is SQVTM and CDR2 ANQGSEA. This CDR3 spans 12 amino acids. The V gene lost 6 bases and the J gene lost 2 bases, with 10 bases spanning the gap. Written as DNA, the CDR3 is TGCAGCGTCTCGGGGGGGAACTATGGCTACACCTTC. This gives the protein CSVSGGNYGYTF.

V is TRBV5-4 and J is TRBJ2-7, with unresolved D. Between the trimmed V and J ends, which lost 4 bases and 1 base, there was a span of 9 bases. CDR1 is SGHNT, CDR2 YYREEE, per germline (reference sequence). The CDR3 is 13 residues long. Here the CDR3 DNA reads TGTGCCAGCAGCCAGGACCAGTCCTACGAGCAGTACTTC. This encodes CASSQDQSYEQYF. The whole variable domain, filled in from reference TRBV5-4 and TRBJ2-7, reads ETGVTQSPTHLIKTRGQQVTLRCSSQSGHNTVSWYQQALGQGPQFIFQYYREEENGRGNFPPRFSGLQFPNYSSELNVNALELDDSALYLCASSQDQSYEQYFGPGTRLTVT.